This paragraph covers one TCR beta chain sequence. The clone's antigen remains unknown. Per-base quality was not reported, and no clone a single base away is much larger than it. These data originate in a study of blood T cell repertoires in COVID-19 (dated by TCRdb to about 2020). In the study overall: The collaborator samples originated in the United States, Italy and Spain and spanned the acute and convalescent phases of COVID-19. The material from the prospective study consisted of cDNA or gDNA derived from T cells, B-cell-depleted T cells, or PBMCs. A freely available public database, intended as a resource for researchers studying the immune response to SARS-CoV-2, is where the repertoires were released. A de-identified subject ID, COVID-19 status, age in years and sex were almost always included in the sample metadata. Deeply sampled blood TCRbeta repertoires from subjects exposed to, actively infected with, or recovered from COVID-19 were included in the dataset. Samples came from the ongoing ImmuneRACE study (first 160 participants) plus 1,254 subjects from 6 global collaborators. Where available, HLA class I and class II types were taken from metadata supplied by the sample provider and were not determined by assay-based typing. On the study overall, not on this receptor specifically: The amount of clinical and demographic metadata varied by source and participant and was provided uncurated.

TCRbeta CDR3 regions were amplified from genomic DNA using the immunoSEQ Assay, a bias-controlled multiplex PCR. Under the source paper's analysis protocol: Nucleated cell counts per sample were estimated from amplification of reference gene primers within the assay. To quantify the absolute abundance of each unique TCRbeta CDR3 rearrangement, sequence reads were collapsed and filtered. For each sample, productive Simpson clonality was calculated by taking the square root of Simpson's diversity index across productive rearrangements. Entries here come from immuneACCESS through TCRdb and include only in-frame sequences with V and J called. Some clones fail to appear in such tables; in the studies checked, an unresolved V gene covers under half of the shortfall, and the cause of the remainder is unknown. V and J calls and clone size follow that table, whereas D and trimming were derived from the DNA. This sample has under 45,000 clones in its table, and 85% to 90% of those were observed once. The biggest ten clones account for around 9.1% of the sample.

From the germline V gene, CDR1 is SGHRS and CDR2 is YFSETQ. V loses 4 bases, J loses 0 bases, and the germline ends lie 12 bases apart. The CDR3 numbers 15 residues from cysteine through phenylalanine. Solely the CDR3 DNA is kept, with 45 bases framed from the first base. Whole blood was collected in K2EDTA tubes by collaborating institutions according to the institutions' own protocols. For TCRbeta analysis, collaborators shipped samples in one of three forms: frozen whole blood, isolated PBMCs, or DNA extracted from either of those sample types. Material: peripheral blood. The chain links TRBV5-1 with TRBJ2-3, with the D gene call left open. The clonotype was recovered from a man at least 80 years old with active COVID-19. The nucleotide sequence is TGCGCCAGCAGCCCCAAGGCGGTTAGCACAGATACGCAGTATTTT. This encodes CASSPKAVSTDTQYF.